This T cell receptor beta chain was obtained from a study of vaccination effects on CD4 cells after COVID-19. Study summary: The two convalescent patients provided samples 16 days and one week before vaccination. Study-level results: Few convalescent patients were included, and no early post-infection timepoints were sampled. Clones from infection and from vaccination both contracted markedly late after vaccination.

Sequencing followed a ViraFEST assay step that expanded antigen-specific CD4+ T cells with viral peptide pools. Isolating CD4+ T cells followed approximately ten days of culture. This individual contracted SARS-CoV-2 between March and December 2020, as verified by PCR. Cultivation was performed at 1.5 million to 2 million PBMC per well with 10 IU/ml IL-2 and about 9.6 ug/ml peptides added. This CDR3 is 12 amino acids long. The V and J ends lost 2 bases and 5 bases respectively, with 9 bases between them. Per germline, CDR1 SQVTM and CDR2 ANQGSEA. This clone appeared once. The antigen is undetermined. Profiled with immunoSEQ multiplex PCR; TCRdb holds only in-frame clones, not every one. The data contain tens of thousands of clones, 70% to 80% of them singletons.

The sequence was obtained from a human donor who had a prior SARS-CoV-2 infection. This chain uses TRBV29-1 with TRBJ2-5; D is ambiguous. The source was CD4+ T cells from PBMCs cultured with a peptide pool, collected before COVID-19 vaccination. In nucleotides, the CDR3 is TGCAGCGTTGAATTGTTAGGGGAGACCCAGTACTTC. Translated, it gives CSVELLGETQYF.